A single sample is the source of the 14 T cell receptor beta chains below, sequenced in a study of shared clonotypes between healthy human individuals. Assay: immunoSEQ multiplex PCR; the TCRdb copy retains only in-frame clones and omits some. Of some 2.3 million clones in the sample, 85% to 95% were seen once. The sample was naive CD4+ T cells from PBMCs. The subset is: CD45RA+ positively selected. These receptors all stem from a man in his late teens or twenties in good health. Some clones in this sample may be carry-over from other donors' samples.

The chain links TRBV28 to TRBJ1-2, with no clear D. The germline gives CDR1 MDHEN, CDR2 SYDVKM. The CDR3 contains 15 residues. V was cut by 5 bases and J by 0 bases, with 13 bases left in between. Here the CDR3 reads CASSTRRSANYGYTF. The CDR3 nucleotides are TGTGCCAGCAGTACCCGGAGGTCAGCTAACTATGGCTACACCTTC.

The chain joins TRBV6-4 to TRBJ2-2; possibly TRBD2 for D (7 bases). V was trimmed by 2 bases and J by 0 bases, leaving 22 bases between them. The CDR3 extends over 20 amino acids. Germline assignment: CDR1 MRHNA and CDR2 SNTAGT. The DNA for the CDR3 is TGTGCCAGCAGTGACCCCTCTTTTGGAGGGGGGGACCCGAACACCGGGGAGCTGTTTTTT. Its protein is CASSDPSFGGGDPNTGELFF.

A single count supports this clone. This specimen includes other DNA sequences encoding the same CDR3. The genes are TRBV2 and TRBJ1-1; D remains unclear. The CDR3 sequence is 13 residues long. CDR1 is SNHLY, CDR2 FYNNEI, per germline. The V end lost 6 bases, the J end lost 4 bases, and 12 bases lay between the germline ends. CDR3 sequence reads: CASSAEGGTEAFF. In DNA form, the CDR3 reads TGTGCCAGCAGCGCTGAGGGAGGCACTGAAGCTTTCTTT.

The rearrangement links TRBV10-2 to TRBJ2-3; 9 positions match TRBD2. Per germline, CDR1 WSHSY and CDR2 SAAADI. The length of the CDR3 is 16 residues. With 7 bases clipped from V and 2 bases from J, the junction kept 10 bases outside the gene matches. The CDR3 region has the DNA TGCGCCAGCACATTGGAGGCTAGCGGGAACACAGATACGCAGTATTTT. It is translated as CASTLEASGNTDTQYF.

The chain uses TRBV29-1 and TRBJ2-1; D is possibly TRBD2 (6 bases). The V end lost 7 bases, the J end lost 14 bases, and 18 bases lay between the germline ends. The CDR3 is 11 residues long. Germline V CDR1 and CDR2: SQVTM, ANQGSEA. The DNA of the CDR3 is TGCAGCGGGGGACTTTTAGGGATAGAGTTCTTC. Amino acids: CSGGLLGIEFF.

This clone was recorded once. The chain uses TRBV9 and TRBJ2-3; D gene ambiguous. V was cut by 6 bases and J by 0 bases, with 20 bases left in between. The CDR3 consists of 17 residues. Germline V gene data show CDR1 as SGDLS and CDR2 as YYNGEE. The CDR3 is CASTNTRSAASTDTQYF. The CDR3 DNA sequence: TGTGCCAGCACTAATACACGGAGCGCAGCGAGCACAGATACGCAGTATTTT.

The chain combines TRBV5-1 with TRBJ2-1; 7 bases map to TRBD2. The CDR3 extends over 14 amino acids. Germline assignment: CDR1 SGHRS and CDR2 YFSETQ. Trimming took 4 bases from V and 9 from J; bases not matched to a gene: 10. CDR3 nucleotides: TGCGCCAGCAGCCAGGGCGGCAGGGAGGGTGAGCAGTTCTTC. Encoded protein: CASSQGGREGEQFF.

The V call is TRBV4-1, the J call TRBJ2-3; 13 bases line up with TRBD2. The CDR3 extends over 16 amino acids. The germline V gene has CDR1 MGHRA and CDR2 YSYEKL. The junction had 6 bases not matched to a gene; V was cut back by 3 bases and J by 6 bases. The chain's CDR3 is CASSHGGLAGTDTQYF. DNA for the CDR3: TGCGCCAGCAGCCACGGGGGACTAGCGGGAACGGATACGCAGTATTTT.

The rearrangement uses TRBV5-1 and TRBJ2-7; either TRBD1 or TRBD2 may supply D (5 bases each). This CDR3 spans 15 amino acids. The germline gives CDR1 SGHRS, CDR2 YFSETQ. The V gene lost 4 bases and the J gene lost 6 bases, with 20 bases spanning the gap. CDR3 residues: CASSAGLLRGSEQYF. In nucleotides, the CDR3 is TGCGCCAGCAGCGCTGGACTCTTAAGGGGCAGCGAGCAGTACTTC.

The V call is TRBV9, the J call TRBJ1-2; D not certain. The CDR3 extends over 12 amino acids. In germline, CDR1 is SGDLS, CDR2 YYNGEE. V lost 4 bases and J lost 4, with 8 bases in between. The CDR3 sequence is CASSTQSYGYTF. The CDR3 coding sequence is TGTGCCAGCAGCACCCAAAGCTATGGCTACACCTTC.

The chain uses TRBV7-9 and TRBJ1-1; possibly TRBD1 for D (5 bases). Germline lookup yields CDR1 SEHNR and CDR2 FQNEAQ (reference sequence). The V end lost 5 bases, the J end lost 7 bases, and 14 bases lay between the germline ends. CDR3 length: 13 residues. CDR3 nucleotide sequence: TGTGCCAGCAGCCAAAACGGGGGGTTTGAAGCTTTCTTT. This codes for CASSQNGGFEAFF.

The chain employs TRBV5-1 and TRBJ2-7, with D perhaps TRBD1 (5 bases). Deletions cut 0 bases from V and 2 bases from J, with 12 bases between. CDR3 length: 15 residues. In germline, CDR1 is SGHRS, CDR2 YFSETQ. CDR3 DNA: TGCGCCAGCAGCTTGGACGTGCAGGGAACCTACGAGCAGTACTTC. Residues: CASSLDVQGTYEQYF.

The chain combines TRBV15 with TRBJ1-6; 7 bases match TRBD1. There are 17 residues in the CDR3. Trimming removed 1 base from V and 7 bases from J; junction bases left unmatched: 10. Germline lookup yields CDR1 LNHNV and CDR2 YYDKDF (reference sequence). CDR3 in amino acids: CATSRAPDRAGNSPLHF. Written as DNA, the CDR3 is TGTGCCACCAGCAGAGCCCCCGACAGGGCTGGAAATTCACCCCTCCACTTT.

The CDR3 region has the DNA TGTGCCAGCAGACAGACAGCACCCTACGAGCAGTACTTC. It specifies CASRQTAPYEQYF. This sequence joins TRBV7-2 and TRBJ2-7, with D possibly matching TRBD1 (5 bases). The CDR3 has 13 amino acids. Germline CDR1 reads SGHTA; CDR2 reads FQGNSA. V lost 6 bases and J 2 bases, leaving 11 bases between the germline ends.